The rows below give T cell receptor beta chains drawn from one sample of a study of CD8+ T cells in alopecia areata. TCRdb keeps only in-frame clones here, not all; method: immunoSEQ multiplex PCR. The sample yields 75,000 to 100,000 clones, 41% seen once. What was sequenced was CD4+ T cells sorted from blood. The origin of the receptors is a human donor with alopecia areata. Each CDR3 is given with its conserved first and last residue. Each record gives: CDR3 length, clone size, J gene, V gene, D gene, CDR3 DNA, CDR3 protein. A D gene is named only where the DNA matches it firmly. Expanded clones get a size class; other rows say once, few or many, or leave the size out.

len: 16
abundance: few
j_gene: TRBJ2-6
v_gene: TRBV30
d_gene: TRBD2
CDR3nt: TGTGCCTGGGCGGGGGGCCTGGGGCCTGGGGCCAACGTCCTGACTTTC
CDR3aa: CAWAGGLGPGANVLTF

len: 14
abundance: once
j_gene: TRBJ2-7
v_gene: TRBV7-2
d_gene: .
CDR3nt: TGTGCCAGCAGCCAGAATTGGGCGGGGGCCGAGCAGTACTTC
CDR3aa: CASSQNWAGAEQYF

len: 14
abundance: .
j_gene: TRBJ1-1
v_gene: TRBV4-1
d_gene: .
CDR3nt: TGCGCCAGCAGCCACCCAACACTGAACACTGAAGCTTTCTTT
CDR3aa: CASSHPTLNTEAFF

len: 17
abundance: .
j_gene: TRBJ2-5
v_gene: TRBV5-1
d_gene: TRBD2
CDR3nt: TGCGCCAGCAGCTCAAGAACTAGCGGGGGGGCAGCAGAGACCCAGTACTTC
CDR3aa: CASSSRTSGGAAETQYF

len: 13
abundance: .
j_gene: TRBJ2-7
v_gene: TRBV14
d_gene: .
CDR3nt: TGTGCCAGCAGCCATGCCACGAGCTACGAGCAGTACTTC
CDR3aa: CASSHATSYEQYF

len: 16
abundance: .
j_gene: TRBJ2-1
v_gene: TRBV30
d_gene: TRBD2
CDR3nt: TGTGCCTGGAGTGTATTGACTAGCGGGAGTTCCAATGAGCAGTTCTTC
CDR3aa: CAWSVLTSGSSNEQFF

len: 13
abundance: .
j_gene: TRBJ1-6
v_gene: TRBV28
d_gene: .
CDR3nt: TGTGCCAGCAGCACCGGGCCTCCTGCACCCCTCCACTTT
CDR3aa: CASSTGPPAPLHF

len: 13
abundance: .
j_gene: TRBJ1-1
v_gene: TRBV29-1
d_gene: .
CDR3nt: TGCAGCGCGAAGACGGCCATTAACACTGAAGCTTTCTTT
CDR3aa: CSAKTAINTEAFF

len: 15
abundance: .
j_gene: TRBJ2-7
v_gene: TRBV29-1
d_gene: .
CDR3nt: TGCAGCGTTCAACAGGGGGCTAGCGGGAACTACGAGCAGTACTTC
CDR3aa: CSVQQGASGNYEQYF

len: 14
abundance: few
j_gene: TRBJ2-5
v_gene: TRBV5-1
d_gene: .
CDR3nt: TGCGCCAGCAGCTTGGGTTCCGGGCTCGAGACCCAGTACTTC
CDR3aa: CASSLGSGLETQYF

len: 13
abundance: .
j_gene: TRBJ2-4
v_gene: TRBV7-2
d_gene: .
CDR3nt: TGTGCCAGCAATAAGGGACGTCAAAACATTCAGTACTTC
CDR3aa: CASNKGRQNIQYF

len: 14
abundance: few
j_gene: TRBJ2-5
v_gene: TRBV29-1
d_gene: TRBD1
CDR3nt: TGCAGCGTTGGGAGGACAGGGGATTTGGAGACCCAGTACTTC
CDR3aa: CSVGRTGDLETQYF

len: 12
abundance: .
j_gene: TRBJ1-6
v_gene: TRBV5-1
d_gene: .
CDR3nt: TGCGCCAGCAGCTTTAACAATTCACCCCTCCACTTT
CDR3aa: CASSFNNSPLHF

len: 12
abundance: many
j_gene: TRBJ1-6
v_gene: TRBV7-6
d_gene: .
CDR3nt: TGTGCCAGCACCAATAGCCCTTCACCCCTCCACTTT
CDR3aa: CASTNSPSPLHF

len: 15
abundance: .
j_gene: TRBJ2-7
v_gene: TRBV4-1
d_gene: .
CDR3nt: TGCGCCAGCAGCCACGGACCCAGGGGCGTCCACGAGCAGTACTTC
CDR3aa: CASSHGPRGVHEQYF

len: 14
abundance: few
j_gene: TRBJ2-5
v_gene: TRBV2
d_gene: .
CDR3nt: TGTGCCAGCAGTGAAGTCTTGGGACAAGAGACCCAGTACTTC
CDR3aa: CASSEVLGQETQYF

len: 15
abundance: few
j_gene: TRBJ2-7
v_gene: TRBV4-3
d_gene: TRBD1
CDR3nt: TGCGCCAGCAGCCGGACTGACAGGGAATTATACGAGCAGTACTTC
CDR3aa: CASSRTDRELYEQYF

len: 16
abundance: .
j_gene: TRBJ2-1
v_gene: TRBV5-1
d_gene: TRBD2
CDR3nt: TGCGCCAGCAGCTTATATAAACTAGCGGGAGACTATGAGCAGTTCTTC
CDR3aa: CASSLYKLAGDYEQFF

len: 16
abundance: .
j_gene: TRBJ2-5
v_gene: TRBV5-1
d_gene: TRBD2
CDR3nt: TGCGCCAGCAGCTTGGCCAAGCGGGAGGGCCTCGAGACCCAGTACTTC
CDR3aa: CASSLAKREGLETQYF

len: 14
abundance: few
j_gene: TRBJ1-1
v_gene: TRBV5-1
d_gene: TRBD1
CDR3nt: TGCGCCAGCAGCCGGGGACAGGGGATCACTGAAGCTTTCTTT
CDR3aa: CASSRGQGITEAFF

len: 11
abundance: few
j_gene: TRBJ1-2
v_gene: TRBV29-1
d_gene: TRBD1
CDR3nt: TGCAGCGCTGGACAGGGGCTTGGCTACACCTTC
CDR3aa: CSAGQGLGYTF

len: 15
abundance: .
j_gene: TRBJ2-3
v_gene: TRBV9
d_gene: .
CDR3nt: TGTGCCAGCAGCGTAGCTTTTGAGCCCCGAGATACGCAGTATTTT
CDR3aa: CASSVAFEPRDTQYF

len: 12
abundance: .
j_gene: TRBJ1-2
v_gene: TRBV29-1
d_gene: TRBD1
CDR3nt: TGCAGCGTTGAAAGGGCAGGGGGCGACTACACCTTC
CDR3aa: CSVERAGGDYTF

len: 12
abundance: few
j_gene: TRBJ2-1
v_gene: TRBV6-6
d_gene: .
CDR3nt: TGTGCCAGCAGTTACGCAAACAATGAGCAGTTCTTC
CDR3aa: CASSYANNEQFF

len: 14
abundance: .
j_gene: TRBJ2-5
v_gene: TRBV5-1
d_gene: TRBD1
CDR3nt: TGCGCCAGCAGCCCGGGACAGCTCCAAGAGACCCAGTACTTC
CDR3aa: CASSPGQLQETQYF

len: 12
abundance: .
j_gene: TRBJ1-2
v_gene: TRBV9
d_gene: .
CDR3nt: TGTGCCAGCAGCGTAGACAGCTATGGCTACACCTTC
CDR3aa: CASSVDSYGYTF

len: 13
abundance: few
j_gene: TRBJ2-3
v_gene: TRBV11-2
d_gene: .
CDR3nt: TGTGCCAGCAGCCGGGACCCCACAGATACGCAGTATTTT
CDR3aa: CASSRDPTDTQYF

len: 17
abundance: .
j_gene: TRBJ2-1
v_gene: TRBV7-6
d_gene: TRBD2
CDR3nt: TGTGCCAGCAGCTTGGCGGGCTCTAGCGGTCGGGTCTCTGAGCAGTTCTTC
CDR3aa: CASSLAGSSGRVSEQFF

len: 13
abundance: .
j_gene: TRBJ2-5
v_gene: TRBV7-2
d_gene: .
CDR3nt: TGTGCCAGCAGCTTAGGTTACCAAGAGACCCAGTACTTC
CDR3aa: CASSLGYQETQYF

len: 11
abundance: .
j_gene: TRBJ2-7
v_gene: TRBV20-1
d_gene: .
CDR3nt: TGCAGTGCTAGAGGTAGCGGCGAGCAGTACTTC
CDR3aa: CSARGSGEQYF

len: 14
abundance: few
j_gene: TRBJ2-7
v_gene: TRBV2
d_gene: .
CDR3nt: TGTGCCAGCAGTGTCCCTCTGCGGGGTCGCGAGCAGTACTTC
CDR3aa: CASSVPLRGREQYF

len: 14
abundance: .
j_gene: TRBJ2-5
v_gene: TRBV9
d_gene: .
CDR3nt: TGTGCCAGCAGTGTAGGTATCGGACAAGAGACCCAGTACTTC
CDR3aa: CASSVGIGQETQYF

len: 16
abundance: few
j_gene: TRBJ2-2
v_gene: TRBV18
d_gene: .
CDR3nt: TGTGCCAGCTCACTTATTGGACAGACGAACACCGGGGAGCTGTTTTTT
CDR3aa: CASSLIGQTNTGELFF

len: 12
abundance: few
j_gene: TRBJ2-1
v_gene: TRBV11-2
d_gene: .
CDR3nt: TGTGCCAGCAGCTCAAATACTCATAGGGAGTTCTTC
CDR3aa: CASSSNTHREFF

len: 12
abundance: many
j_gene: TRBJ1-6
v_gene: TRBV7-6
d_gene: .
CDR3nt: TGTGCCAGCAGCTTATCGGATTCACCCCTCCACTTT
CDR3aa: CASSLSDSPLHF

len: 15
abundance: .
j_gene: TRBJ2-1
v_gene: TRBV7-7
d_gene: TRBD2
CDR3nt: TGTGCCAGCAGCTTAGGAGCGGGAGTTGTAGATGAGCAGTTCTTC
CDR3aa: CASSLGAGVVDEQFF